This T cell receptor (beta chain) was identified in a study of PD-1 blockade in mismatch repair-deficient tumors (dated by TCRdb to the late 2010s). Concerning the study at large: Between late 2013 and September 2016, the trial enrolled 86 consecutive patients with about a dozen mismatch repair-deficient cancer types, every one of whom had been previously treated and was progressing. Deep sequencing of TCR CDR3 regions was used to track tumor-associated T cell clones in peripheral blood of patients responding to PD-1 blockade.

The library was produced with the immunoSEQ multiplex PCR assay. TCRdb's version of the immuneACCESS table is confined to in-frame rearrangements and falls short of the full clone set. An unresolved V gene accounts for under half of the shortfall where checked; the remainder is of unknown origin. The sample records 120,000 or so clones, 86% of which are singletons. The top ten constitute approximately 13% of the sample. For every enrolled patient, mismatch repair deficiency was confirmed by either polymerase chain reaction or immunohistochemistry. TCR sequencing was performed for a few patients who responded to pembrolizumab therapy. In the phase II trial, pembrolizumab PD-1 blockade was tested prospectively in advanced mismatch repair-deficient cancers, no matter which tissue of origin the cancers came from. Peripheral blood T cell samples were collected serially, before PD-1 blockade began and at several time points afterward. Blood sampling times were expressed in weeks after the first pembrolizumab dose.

Summary of the overall study and its limitations: Clones residing in the tumor, which were often undetectable in blood before treatment, expanded quickly after pembrolizumab and then contracted, generally before radiologic responses.

About this clone itself: Its antigen specificity is not known. No much larger clone exists at a distance of one base, and base qualities are not known.

V ends up 4 bases short and J 6 bases short, with an unmatched junction base count of 5. Measured from the cysteine to the phenylalanine, the CDR3 is 14 residues long. Of the read, only the CDR3 DNA is kept; its 42 bases are in frame from base 1. Based on the germline V gene, the CDR1 and CDR2 sequences are ENHRY and SYGVKD. The sample consisted of peripheral blood, taken 44 weeks after starting pembrolizumab. The chain uses TRBV10-3 and TRBJ2-1; 8 central bases correspond to TRBD2. The sequence was collected from an adult with mismatch repair-deficient cancer. The nucleotide sequence reads TGTGCCATCAGTGGGGTTAGCGGGGTCAATGAGCAGTTCTTC. Its product reads: CAISGVSGVNEQFF.